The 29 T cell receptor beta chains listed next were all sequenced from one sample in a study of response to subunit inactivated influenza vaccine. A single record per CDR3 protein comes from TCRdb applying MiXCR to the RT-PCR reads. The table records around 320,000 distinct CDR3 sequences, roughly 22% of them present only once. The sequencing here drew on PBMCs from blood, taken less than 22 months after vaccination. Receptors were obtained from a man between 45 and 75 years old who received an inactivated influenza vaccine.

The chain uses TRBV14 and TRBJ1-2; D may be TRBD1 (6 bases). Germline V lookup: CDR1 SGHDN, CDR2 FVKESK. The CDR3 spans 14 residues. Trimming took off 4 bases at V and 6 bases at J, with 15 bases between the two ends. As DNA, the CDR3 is TGTGCCAGCAGCCTCGGGGCAGGGGCCAATGGCTACACCTTC. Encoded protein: CASSLGAGANGYTF.

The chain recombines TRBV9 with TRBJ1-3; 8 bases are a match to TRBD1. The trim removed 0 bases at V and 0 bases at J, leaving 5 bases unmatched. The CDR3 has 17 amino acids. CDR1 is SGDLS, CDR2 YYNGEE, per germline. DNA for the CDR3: TGTGCCAGCAGCGTAGAAGGACAGGGCAACTCTGGAAACACCATATATTTT. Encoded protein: CASSVEGQGNSGNTIYF.

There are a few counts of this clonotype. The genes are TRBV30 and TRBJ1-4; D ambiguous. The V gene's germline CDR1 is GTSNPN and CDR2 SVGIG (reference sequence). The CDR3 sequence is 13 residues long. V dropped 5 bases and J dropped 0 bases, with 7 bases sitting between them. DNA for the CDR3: TGTGCCTGGGATGGTGCAACTAATGAAAAACTGTTTTTT. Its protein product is CAWDGATNEKLFF.

CDR3 loop: CASSRTFTGELFF. CDR3 sequence (DNA): TGTGCCAGCAGTCGGACTTTCACCGGGGAGCTGTTTTTT. The gene calls are TRBV6-1 and TRBJ2-2; D is possibly TRBD2 (5 bases). The CDR3 sequence is 13 residues long. In germline, CDR1 is MNHNS, CDR2 SASEGT. With 5 bases removed from V and 4 bases from J, the gap between germline ends came to 8 bases.

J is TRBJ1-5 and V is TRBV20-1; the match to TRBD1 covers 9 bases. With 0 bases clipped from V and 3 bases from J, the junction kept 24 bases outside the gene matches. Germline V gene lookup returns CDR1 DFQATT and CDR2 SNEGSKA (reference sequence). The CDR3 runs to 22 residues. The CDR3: CSARDLRGPRDRDLKDNQPQHF. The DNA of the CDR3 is TGCAGTGCTAGAGATCTTCGGGGACCTCGGGACAGGGACCTTAAGGACAATCAGCCCCAGCATTTT.

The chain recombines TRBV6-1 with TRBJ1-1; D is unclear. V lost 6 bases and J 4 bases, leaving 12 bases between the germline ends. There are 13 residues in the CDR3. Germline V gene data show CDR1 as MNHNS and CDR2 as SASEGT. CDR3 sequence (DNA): TGTGCCAGCAGAATCCTCGTGGGCACTGAAGCTTTCTTT. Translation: CASRILVGTEAFF.

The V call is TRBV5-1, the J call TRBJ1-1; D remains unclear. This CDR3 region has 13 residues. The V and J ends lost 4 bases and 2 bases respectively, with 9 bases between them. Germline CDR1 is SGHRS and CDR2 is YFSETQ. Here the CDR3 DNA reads TGCGCCAGCAGCGCCGTAGGTAACACTGAAGCTTTCTTT. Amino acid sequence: CASSAVGNTEAFF. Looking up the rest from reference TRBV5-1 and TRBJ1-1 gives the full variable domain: KAGVTQTPRYLIKTRGQQVTLSCSPISGHRSVSWYQQTPGQGLQFLFEYFSETQRNKGNFPGRFSGRQFSNSRSEMNVSTLELGDSALYLCASSAVGNTEAFFGQGTRLTVV.

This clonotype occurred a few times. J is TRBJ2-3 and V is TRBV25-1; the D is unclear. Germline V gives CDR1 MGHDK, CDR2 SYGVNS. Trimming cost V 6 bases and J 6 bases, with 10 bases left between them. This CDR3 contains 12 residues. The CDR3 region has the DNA TGTGCCAGCAGACATACATCTGATACGCAGTATTTT. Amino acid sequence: CASRHTSDTQYF.

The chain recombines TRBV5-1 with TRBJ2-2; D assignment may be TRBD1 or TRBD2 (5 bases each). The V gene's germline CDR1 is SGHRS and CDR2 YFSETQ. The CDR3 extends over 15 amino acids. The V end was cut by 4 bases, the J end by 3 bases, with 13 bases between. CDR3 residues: CASSVEVGDTGELFF. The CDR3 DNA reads TGCGCCAGCAGCGTGGAAGTGGGGGACACCGGGGAGCTGTTTTTT.

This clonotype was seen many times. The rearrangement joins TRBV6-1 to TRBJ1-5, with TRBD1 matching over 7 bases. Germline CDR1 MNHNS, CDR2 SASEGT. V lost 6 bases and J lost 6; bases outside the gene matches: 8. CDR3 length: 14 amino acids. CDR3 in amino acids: CASRLQGYGQPQHF. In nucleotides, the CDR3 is TGTGCCAGCAGGCTACAGGGGTACGGTCAGCCCCAGCATTTT.

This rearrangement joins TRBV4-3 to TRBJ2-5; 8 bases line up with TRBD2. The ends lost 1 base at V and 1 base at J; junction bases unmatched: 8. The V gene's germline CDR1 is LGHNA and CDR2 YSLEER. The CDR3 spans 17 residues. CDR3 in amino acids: CASSQAWTGGLQETQYF. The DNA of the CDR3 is TGCGCCAGCAGCCAAGCGTGGACGGGGGGGCTCCAAGAGACCCAGTACTTC.

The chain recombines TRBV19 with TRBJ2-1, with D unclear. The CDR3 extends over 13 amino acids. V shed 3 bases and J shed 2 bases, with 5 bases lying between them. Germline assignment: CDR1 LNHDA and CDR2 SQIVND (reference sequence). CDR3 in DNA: TGTGCCAGTAGTATTGCAACCTACAATGAGCAGTTCTTC. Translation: CASSIATYNEQFF.

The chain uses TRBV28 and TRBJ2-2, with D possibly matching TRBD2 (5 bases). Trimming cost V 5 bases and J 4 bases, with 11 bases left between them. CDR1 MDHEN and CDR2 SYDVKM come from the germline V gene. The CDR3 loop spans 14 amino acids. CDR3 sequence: CASSPGLSTGELFF. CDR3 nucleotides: TGTGCCAGCAGTCCAGGACTTTCCACCGGGGAGCTGTTTTTT.

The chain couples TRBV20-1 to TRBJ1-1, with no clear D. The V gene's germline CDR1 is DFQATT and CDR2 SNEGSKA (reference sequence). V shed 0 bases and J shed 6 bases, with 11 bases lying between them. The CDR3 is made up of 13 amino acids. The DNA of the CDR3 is TGCAGTGCTAGAGATTCCCCGGAGGCTGAAGCTTTCTTT. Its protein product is CSARDSPEAEAFF.

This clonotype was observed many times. CDR3 DNA: TGTGCCAGCAGCCAATCGGACAGGAACTTCTTAATCGGACTGTTTTTT. Amino acid sequence: CASSQSDRNFLIGLFF. This sequence joins TRBV3-1 and TRBJ1-4; 7 bases line up with TRBD1. CDR3 length: 16 amino acids. Germline V gene sequence: CDR1 LGHDT, CDR2 YNNKEL (reference sequence). V dropped 2 bases and J dropped 13; count of bases not matched to a gene: 16. Looking up the rest from reference TRBV3-1 and TRBJ1-4 gives the full variable domain: DTAVSQTPKYLVTQMGNDKSIKCEQNLGHDTMYWYKQDSKKFLKIMFSYNNKELIINETVPNRFSPKSPDKAHLNLHINSLELGDSAVYFCASSQSDRNFLIGLFFGSGTQLSVL.

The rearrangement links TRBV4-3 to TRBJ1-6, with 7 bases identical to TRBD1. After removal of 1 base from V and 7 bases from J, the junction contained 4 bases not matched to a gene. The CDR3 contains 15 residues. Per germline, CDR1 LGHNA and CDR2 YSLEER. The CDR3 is CASSQVEGANSPLHF. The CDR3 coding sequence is TGCGCCAGCAGCCAAGTTGAGGGGGCGAATTCACCCCTCCACTTT.

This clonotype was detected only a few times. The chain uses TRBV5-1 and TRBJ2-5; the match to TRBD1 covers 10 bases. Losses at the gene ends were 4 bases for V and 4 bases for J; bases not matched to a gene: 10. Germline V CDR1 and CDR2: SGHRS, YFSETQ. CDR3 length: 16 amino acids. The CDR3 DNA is TGCGCCAGCAGCCACGGGGGACAGGGGAGTGGAGAGACCCAGTACTTC. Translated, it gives CASSHGGQGSGETQYF.

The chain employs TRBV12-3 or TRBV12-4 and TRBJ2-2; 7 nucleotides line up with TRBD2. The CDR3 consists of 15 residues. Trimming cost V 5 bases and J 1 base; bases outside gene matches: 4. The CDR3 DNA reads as TGTGCCAGCAGTCAACTAGCGTGGAACACCGGGGAGCTGTTTTTT. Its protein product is CASSQLAWNTGELFF.

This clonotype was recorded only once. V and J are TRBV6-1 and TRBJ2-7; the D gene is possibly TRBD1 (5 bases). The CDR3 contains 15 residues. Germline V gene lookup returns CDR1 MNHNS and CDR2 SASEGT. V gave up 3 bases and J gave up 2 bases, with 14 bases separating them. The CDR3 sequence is CASSDPPDKPYEQYF. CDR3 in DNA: TGTGCCAGCAGTGACCCGCCGGACAAGCCCTACGAGCAGTACTTC.

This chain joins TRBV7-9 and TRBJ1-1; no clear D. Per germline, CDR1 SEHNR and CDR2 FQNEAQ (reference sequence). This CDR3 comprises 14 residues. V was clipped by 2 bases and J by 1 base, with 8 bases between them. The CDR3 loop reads CASSLFIPNTEAFF. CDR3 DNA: TGTGCCAGCAGCTTATTTATACCGAACACTGAAGCTTTCTTT.

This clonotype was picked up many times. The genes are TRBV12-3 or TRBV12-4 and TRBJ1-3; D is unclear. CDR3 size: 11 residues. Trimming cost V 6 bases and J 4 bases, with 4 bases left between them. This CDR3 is CASRGGNTIYF. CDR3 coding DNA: TGTGCCAGCAGAGGAGGAAACACCATATATTTT.

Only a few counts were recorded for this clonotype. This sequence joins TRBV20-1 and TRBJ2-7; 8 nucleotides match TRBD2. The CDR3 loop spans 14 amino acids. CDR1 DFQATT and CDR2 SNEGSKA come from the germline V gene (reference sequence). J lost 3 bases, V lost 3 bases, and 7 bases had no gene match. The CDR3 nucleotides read TGCAGTGCTAGTGGAGTAGCGGGAATCTACGAGCAGTACTTC. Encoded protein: CSASGVAGIYEQYF.

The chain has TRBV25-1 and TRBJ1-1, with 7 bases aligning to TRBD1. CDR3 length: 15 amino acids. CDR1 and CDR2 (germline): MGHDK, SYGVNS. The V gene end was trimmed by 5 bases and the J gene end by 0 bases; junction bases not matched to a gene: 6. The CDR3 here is CASSPGQRMNTEAFF. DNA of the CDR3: TGTGCCAGCAGTCCGGGACAGCGCATGAACACTGAAGCTTTCTTT. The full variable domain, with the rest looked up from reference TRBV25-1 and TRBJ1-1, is EADIYQTPRYLVIGTGKKITLECSQTMGHDKMYWYQQDPGMELHLIHYSYGVNSTEKGDLSSESTVSRIRTEHFPLTLESARPSHTSQYLCASSPGQRMNTEAFFGQGTRLTVV.

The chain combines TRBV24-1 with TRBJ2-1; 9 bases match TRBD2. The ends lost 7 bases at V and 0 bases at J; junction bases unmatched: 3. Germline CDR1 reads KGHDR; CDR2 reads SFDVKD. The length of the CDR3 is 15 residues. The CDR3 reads CATRDSGSSYNEQFF. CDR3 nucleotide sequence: TGTGCCACCAGGGATAGCGGGAGCTCCTACAATGAGCAGTTCTTC.

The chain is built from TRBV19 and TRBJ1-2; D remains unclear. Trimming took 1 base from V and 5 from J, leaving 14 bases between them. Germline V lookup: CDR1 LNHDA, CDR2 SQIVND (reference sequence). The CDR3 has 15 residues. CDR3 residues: CASSIGRSLRYGYTF. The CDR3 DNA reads TGTGCCAGTAGTATAGGCCGAAGTCTGAGGTATGGCTACACCTTC.

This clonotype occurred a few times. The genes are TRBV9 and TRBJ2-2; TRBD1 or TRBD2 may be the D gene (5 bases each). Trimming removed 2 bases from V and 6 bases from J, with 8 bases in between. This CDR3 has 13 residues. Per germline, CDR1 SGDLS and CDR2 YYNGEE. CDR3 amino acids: CASSVGGPGELFF. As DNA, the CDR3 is TGTGCCAGCAGCGTTGGGGGACCCGGGGAGCTGTTTTTT.

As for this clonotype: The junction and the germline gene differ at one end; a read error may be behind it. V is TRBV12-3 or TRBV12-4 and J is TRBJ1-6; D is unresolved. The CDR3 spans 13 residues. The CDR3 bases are TGTGCCAGCAGTTCCCAGGCCTATTCAGCCCTCCACTTT. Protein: CASSSQAYSALHF.

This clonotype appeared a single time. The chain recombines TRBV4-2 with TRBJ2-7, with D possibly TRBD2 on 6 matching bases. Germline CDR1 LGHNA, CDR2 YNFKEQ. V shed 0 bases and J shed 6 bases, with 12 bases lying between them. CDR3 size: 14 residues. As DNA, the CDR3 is TGTGCCAGCAGCCAAGATTTAAGGAGGGGCGAGCAGTACTTC. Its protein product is CASSQDLRRGEQYF.

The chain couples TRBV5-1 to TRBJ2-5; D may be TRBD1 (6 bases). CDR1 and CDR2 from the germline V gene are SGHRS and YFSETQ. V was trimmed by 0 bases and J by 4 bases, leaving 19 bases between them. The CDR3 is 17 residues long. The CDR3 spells CASSLDGRPGAVETQYF. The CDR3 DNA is TGCGCCAGCAGCTTGGATGGGCGTCCAGGGGCGGTAGAGACCCAGTACTTC.